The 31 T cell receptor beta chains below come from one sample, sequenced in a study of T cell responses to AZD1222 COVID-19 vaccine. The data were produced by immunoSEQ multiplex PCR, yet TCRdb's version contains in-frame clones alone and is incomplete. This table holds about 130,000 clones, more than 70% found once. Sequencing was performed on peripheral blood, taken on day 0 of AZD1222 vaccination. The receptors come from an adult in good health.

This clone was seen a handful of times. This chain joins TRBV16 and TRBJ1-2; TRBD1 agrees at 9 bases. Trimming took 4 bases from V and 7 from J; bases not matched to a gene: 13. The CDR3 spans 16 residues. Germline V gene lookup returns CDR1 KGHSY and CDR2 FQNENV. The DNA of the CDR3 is TGTGCCAGCAGCCTCGGGACAGGGCTCACCCTCGGTGGCTACACCTTC. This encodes CASSLGTGLTLGGYTF.

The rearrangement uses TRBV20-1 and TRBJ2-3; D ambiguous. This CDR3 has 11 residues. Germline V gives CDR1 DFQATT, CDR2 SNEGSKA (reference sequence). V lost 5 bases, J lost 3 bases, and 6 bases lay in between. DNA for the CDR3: TGCAGTGCTGAGCTTACAGATACGCAGTATTTT. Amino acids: CSAELTDTQYF.

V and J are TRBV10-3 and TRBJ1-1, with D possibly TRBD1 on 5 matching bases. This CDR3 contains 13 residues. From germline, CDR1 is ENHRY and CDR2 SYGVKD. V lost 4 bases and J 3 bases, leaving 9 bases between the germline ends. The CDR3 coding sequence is TGTGCCATCAGTGGGACGGGGGACACTGAAGCTTTCTTT. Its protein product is CAISGTGDTEAFF.

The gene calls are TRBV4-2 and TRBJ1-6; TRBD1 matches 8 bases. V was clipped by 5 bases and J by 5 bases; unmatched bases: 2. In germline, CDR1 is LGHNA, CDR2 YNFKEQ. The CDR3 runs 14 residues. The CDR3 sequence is CASSEGQDNSPLHF. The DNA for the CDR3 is TGTGCCAGCAGCGAGGGACAGGATAATTCACCCCTCCACTTT.

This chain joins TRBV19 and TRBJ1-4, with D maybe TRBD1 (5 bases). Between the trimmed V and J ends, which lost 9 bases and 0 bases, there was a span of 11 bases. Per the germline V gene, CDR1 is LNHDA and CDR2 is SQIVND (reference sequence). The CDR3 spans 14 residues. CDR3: CASSGTATNEKLFF. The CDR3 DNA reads TGTGCCAGCTCAGGGACGGCAACTAATGAAAAACTGTTTTTT.

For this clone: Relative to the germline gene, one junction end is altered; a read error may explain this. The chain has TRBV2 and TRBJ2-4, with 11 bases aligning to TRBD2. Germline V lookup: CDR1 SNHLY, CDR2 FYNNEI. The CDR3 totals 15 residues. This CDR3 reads CASSEGSSGRASGSF. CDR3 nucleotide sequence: TGTGCCAGCAGTGAGGGCAGTAGCGGGAGGGCTTCAGGGAGCTTC.

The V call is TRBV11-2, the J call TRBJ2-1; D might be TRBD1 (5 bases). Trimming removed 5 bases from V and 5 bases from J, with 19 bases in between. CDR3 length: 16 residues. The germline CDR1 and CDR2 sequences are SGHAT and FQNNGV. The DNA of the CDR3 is TGTGCCAGCAGCCGACAGACGGGCCGACGGAACAATGAGCAGTTCTTC. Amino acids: CASSRQTGRRNNEQFF. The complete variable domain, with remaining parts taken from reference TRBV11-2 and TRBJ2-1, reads EAGVAQSPRYKIIEKRQSVAFWCNPISGHATLYWYQQILGQGPKLLIQFQNNGVVDDSQLPKDRFSAERLKGVDSTLKIQPAKLEDSAVYLCASSRQTGRRNNEQFFGPGTRLTVL.

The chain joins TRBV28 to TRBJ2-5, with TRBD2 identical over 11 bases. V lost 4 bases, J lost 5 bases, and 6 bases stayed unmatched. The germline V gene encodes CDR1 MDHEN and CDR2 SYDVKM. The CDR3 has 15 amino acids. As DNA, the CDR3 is TGTGCCAGCAGTTCCTTACTAGCGGGAGTTGAGACCCAGTACTTC. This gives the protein CASSSLLAGVETQYF.

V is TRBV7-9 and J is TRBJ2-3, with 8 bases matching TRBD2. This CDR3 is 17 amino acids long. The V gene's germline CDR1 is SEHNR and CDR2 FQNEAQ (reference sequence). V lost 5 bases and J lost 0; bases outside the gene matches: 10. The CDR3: CASSPSLLAASTDTQYF. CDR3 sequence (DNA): TGTGCCAGCAGCCCTTCTTTACTAGCGGCTAGCACAGATACGCAGTATTTT.

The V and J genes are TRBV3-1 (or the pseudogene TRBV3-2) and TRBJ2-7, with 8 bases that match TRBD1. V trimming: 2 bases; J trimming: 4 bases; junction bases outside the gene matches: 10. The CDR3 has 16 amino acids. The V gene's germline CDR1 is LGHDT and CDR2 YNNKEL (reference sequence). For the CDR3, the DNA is TGTGCCAGCAGCCAACGACAAACAGGACAGGGATACGAGCAGTACTTC. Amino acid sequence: CASSQRQTGQGYEQYF.

The CDR3 here is CASSLAYGGPSYNEQFF. CDR3 in DNA: TGTGCCAGCAGCTTAGCGTACGGCGGCCCTTCCTACAATGAGCAGTTCTTC. This chain links TRBV7-6 with TRBJ2-1; D uncertain. Germline-derived CDR1 and CDR2 are SGHVS and FNYEAQ. The CDR3 runs 17 residues. V was shortened by 0 bases and J by 1 base, with 13 bases between the two germline ends.

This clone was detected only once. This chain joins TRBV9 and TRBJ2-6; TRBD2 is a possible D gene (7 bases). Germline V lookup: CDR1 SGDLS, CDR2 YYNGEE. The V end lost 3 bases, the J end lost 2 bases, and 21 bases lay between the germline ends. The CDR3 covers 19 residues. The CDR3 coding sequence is TGTGCCAGCAGCGCTGGCCGGGGGGCGCTCGACCCTGGGGCCAACGTCCTGACTTTC. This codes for CASSAGRGALDPGANVLTF.

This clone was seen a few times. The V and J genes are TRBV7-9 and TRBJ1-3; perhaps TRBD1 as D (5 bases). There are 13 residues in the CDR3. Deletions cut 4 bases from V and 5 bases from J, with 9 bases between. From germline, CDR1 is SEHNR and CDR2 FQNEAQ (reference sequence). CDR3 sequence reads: CASSWDRRNTIYF. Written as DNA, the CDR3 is TGTGCCAGCAGCTGGGACCGTAGAAACACCATATATTTT. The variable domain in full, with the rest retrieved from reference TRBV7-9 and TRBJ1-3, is DTGVSQNPRHKITKRGQNVTFRCDPISEHNRLYWYRQTLGQGPEFLTYFQNEAQLEKSRLLSDRFSAERPKGSFSTLEIQRTEQGDSAMYLCASSWDRRNTIYFGEGSWLTVV.

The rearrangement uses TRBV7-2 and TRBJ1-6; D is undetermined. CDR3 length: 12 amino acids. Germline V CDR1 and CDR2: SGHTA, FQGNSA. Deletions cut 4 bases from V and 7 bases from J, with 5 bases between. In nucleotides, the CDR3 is TGTGCCAGCAGCTCCCGAAATTCACCCCTCCACTTT. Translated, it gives CASSSRNSPLHF.

The CDR3 sequence: CASSPRLAGGIQHEQFF. The CDR3 DNA is TGTGCCAGCAGCCCCCGACTAGCGGGAGGGATCCAACATGAGCAGTTCTTC. This sequence joins TRBV11-2 and TRBJ2-1; TRBD2 matches 14 bases. The CDR3 contains 17 residues. Germline values: CDR1 SGHAT, CDR2 FQNNGV. V lost 5 bases to trimming and J lost 8 bases; unmatched junction nucleotides: 11.

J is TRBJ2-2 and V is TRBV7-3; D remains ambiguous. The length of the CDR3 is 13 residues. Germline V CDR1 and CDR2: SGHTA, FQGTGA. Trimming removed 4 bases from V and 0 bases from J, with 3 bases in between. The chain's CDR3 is CASSSPNTGELFF. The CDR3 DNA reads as TGTGCCAGCAGCTCTCCGAACACCGGGGAGCTGTTTTTT.

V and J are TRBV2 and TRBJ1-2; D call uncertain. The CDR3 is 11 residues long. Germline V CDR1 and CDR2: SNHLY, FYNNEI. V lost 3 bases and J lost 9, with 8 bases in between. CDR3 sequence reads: CASSDPGRYTF. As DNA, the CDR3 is TGTGCCAGCAGTGACCCCGGCCGCTACACCTTC.

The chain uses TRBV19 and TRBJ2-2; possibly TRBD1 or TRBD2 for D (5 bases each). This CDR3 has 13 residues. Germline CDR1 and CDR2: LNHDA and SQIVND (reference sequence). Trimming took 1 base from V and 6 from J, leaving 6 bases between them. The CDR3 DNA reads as TGTGCCAGTAGTATAGGGGACCCCGGGGAGCTGTTTTTT. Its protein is CASSIGDPGELFF.

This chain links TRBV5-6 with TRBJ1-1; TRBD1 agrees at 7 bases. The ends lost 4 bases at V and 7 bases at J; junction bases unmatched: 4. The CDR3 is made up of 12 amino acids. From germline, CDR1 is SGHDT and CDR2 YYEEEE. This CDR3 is CASSGWDSEAFF. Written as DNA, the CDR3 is TGTGCCAGCAGCGGGTGGGACAGTGAAGCTTTCTTT.

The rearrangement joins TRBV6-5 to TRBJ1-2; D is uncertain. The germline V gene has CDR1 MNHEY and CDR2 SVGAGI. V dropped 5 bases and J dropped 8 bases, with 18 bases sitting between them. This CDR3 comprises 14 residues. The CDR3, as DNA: TGTGCCAGCAGTCGCACCAATAAGCTTGGGGGCTACACCTTC. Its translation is CASSRTNKLGGYTF.

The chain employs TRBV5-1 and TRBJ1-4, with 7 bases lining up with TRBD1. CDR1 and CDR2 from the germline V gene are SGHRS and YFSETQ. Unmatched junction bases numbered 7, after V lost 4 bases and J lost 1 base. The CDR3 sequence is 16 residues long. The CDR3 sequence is CASSKGQVVTNEKLFF. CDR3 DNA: TGCGCCAGCAGCAAAGGACAGGTCGTAACTAATGAAAAACTGTTTTTT.

CDR3 sequence reads: CASSSVWGAEAFF. The CDR3 nucleotides are TGTGCCAGCAGTTCCGTATGGGGAGCTGAAGCTTTCTTT. This chain joins TRBV12-3 or TRBV12-4 and TRBJ1-1, with D hard to call. The CDR3 loop spans 13 amino acids. Trimming took 4 bases from V and 6 from J, leaving 12 bases between them.

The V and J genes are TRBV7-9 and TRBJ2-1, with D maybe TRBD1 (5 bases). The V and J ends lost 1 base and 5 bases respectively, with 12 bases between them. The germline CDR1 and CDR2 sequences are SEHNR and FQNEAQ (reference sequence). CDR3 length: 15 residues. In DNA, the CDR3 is TGTGCCAGCAGCTTAGTGCTCGACAGCAACAATGAGCAGTTCTTC. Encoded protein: CASSLVLDSNNEQFF.

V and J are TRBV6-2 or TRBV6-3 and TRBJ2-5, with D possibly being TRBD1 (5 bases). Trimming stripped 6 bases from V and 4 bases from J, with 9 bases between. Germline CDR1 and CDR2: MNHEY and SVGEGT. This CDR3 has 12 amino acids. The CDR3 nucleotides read TGTGCCAGCAGCAGGGTGGCAGAGACCCAGTACTTC. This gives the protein CASSRVAETQYF.

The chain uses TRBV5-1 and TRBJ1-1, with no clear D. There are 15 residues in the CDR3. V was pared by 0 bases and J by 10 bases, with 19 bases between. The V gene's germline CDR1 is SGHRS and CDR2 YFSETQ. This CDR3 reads CASSLEVSPEGGAFF. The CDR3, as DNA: TGCGCCAGCAGCTTGGAGGTGTCGCCCGAGGGAGGAGCTTTCTTT.

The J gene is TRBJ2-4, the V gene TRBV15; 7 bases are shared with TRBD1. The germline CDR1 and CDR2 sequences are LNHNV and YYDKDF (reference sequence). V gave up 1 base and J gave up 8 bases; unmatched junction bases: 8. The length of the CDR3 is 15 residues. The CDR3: CATSRGRLTGDIQYF. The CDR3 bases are TGTGCCACCAGCAGAGGACGGCTAACAGGGGACATTCAGTACTTC.

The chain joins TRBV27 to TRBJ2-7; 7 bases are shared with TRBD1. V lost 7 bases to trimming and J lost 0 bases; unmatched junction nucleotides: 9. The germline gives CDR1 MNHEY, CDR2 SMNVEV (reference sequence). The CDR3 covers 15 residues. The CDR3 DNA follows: TGTGCCAGCAATACGCTGGACAGGAGCTCCTACGAGCAGTACTTC. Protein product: CASNTLDRSSYEQYF.

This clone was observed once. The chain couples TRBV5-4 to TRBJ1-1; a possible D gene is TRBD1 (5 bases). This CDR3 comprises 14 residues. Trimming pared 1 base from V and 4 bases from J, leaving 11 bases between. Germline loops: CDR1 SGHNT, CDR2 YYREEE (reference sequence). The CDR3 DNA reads TGTGCCAGCAGCTTGCAGGGAATCGGCACTGAAGCTTTCTTT. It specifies CASSLQGIGTEAFF. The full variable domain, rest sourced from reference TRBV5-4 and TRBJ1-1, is ETGVTQSPTHLIKTRGQQVTLRCSSQSGHNTVSWYQQALGQGPQFIFQYYREEENGRGNFPPRFSGLQFPNYSSELNVNALELDDSALYLCASSLQGIGTEAFFGQGTRLTVV.

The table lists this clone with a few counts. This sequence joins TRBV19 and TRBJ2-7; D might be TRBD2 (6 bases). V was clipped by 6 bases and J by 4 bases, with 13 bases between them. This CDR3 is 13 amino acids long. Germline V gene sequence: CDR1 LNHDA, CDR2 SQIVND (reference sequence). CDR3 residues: CASSPGLEYEQYF. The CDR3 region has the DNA TGTGCCAGTAGCCCGGGACTTGAATACGAGCAGTACTTC. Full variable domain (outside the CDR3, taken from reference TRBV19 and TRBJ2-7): DGGITQSPKYLFRKEGQNVTLSCEQNLNHDAMYWYRQDPGQGLRLIYYSQIVNDFQKGDIAEGYSVSREKKESFPLTVTSAQKNPTAFYLCASSPGLEYEQYFGPGTRLTVT.

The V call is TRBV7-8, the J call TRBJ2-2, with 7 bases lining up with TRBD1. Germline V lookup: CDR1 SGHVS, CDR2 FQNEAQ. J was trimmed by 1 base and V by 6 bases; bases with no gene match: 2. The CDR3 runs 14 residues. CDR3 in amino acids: CASSSGGNTGELFF. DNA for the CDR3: TGTGCCAGCAGTTCAGGGGGGAACACCGGGGAGCTGTTTTTT.

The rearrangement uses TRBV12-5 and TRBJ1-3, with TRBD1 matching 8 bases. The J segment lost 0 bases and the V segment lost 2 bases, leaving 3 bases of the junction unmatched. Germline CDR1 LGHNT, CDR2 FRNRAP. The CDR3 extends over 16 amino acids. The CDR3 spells CASGLRTGHSGNTIYF. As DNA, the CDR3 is TGTGCTAGTGGTTTGCGGACAGGGCACTCTGGAAACACCATATATTTT.